What follows are 2 T cell receptor beta chains derived from one specimen sequenced in a study of CD8 T cells in ankylosing spondylitis. Their target antigens are unknown. TCRdb used MiXCR to reprocess the 5' RACE reads, holding one entry per CDR3 protein. The sample holds roughly 350,000 distinct CDR3 sequences, 8% seen once. Study-level findings and limits: A TCR beta motif made of 7 to 9 highly homologous variants seemed typical of ankylosing spondylitis blood.

The source material was blood, either unsorted or a sorted T cell fraction (not recorded which). The receptor set was obtained from a male donor with ankylosing spondylitis.

The V and J genes are TRBV12-3 or TRBV12-4 and TRBJ2-7; the D is unclear. The CDR3 runs 14 residues. The ends were cut back, 6 bases at V and 0 bases at J, with 12 bases in the middle. The DNA for the CDR3 is TGTGCCAGCAGCCGCCTCCCGGTCTCCTACGAGCAGTACTTC. It yields the protein CASSRLPVSYEQYF.

The chain combines TRBV7-3 with TRBJ2-5, with D maybe TRBD1 (6 bases). V shed 4 bases and J shed 5 bases, with 17 bases lying between them. Germline-derived CDR1 and CDR2 are SGHTA and FQGTGA. The CDR3 runs to 15 residues. The CDR3 DNA sequence: TGTGCCAGCAGCTCCGAGCAGGGGAGATGGGAGACCCAGTACTTC. This gives the protein CASSSEQGRWETQYF. The variable domain in full, with the rest retrieved from reference TRBV7-3 and TRBJ2-5, is GAGVSQTPSNKVTEKGKYVELRCDPISGHTALYWYRQSLGQGPEFLIYFQGTGAADDSGLPNDRFFAVRPEGSVSTLKIQRTERGDSAVYLCASSSEQGRWETQYFGPGTRLLVL.